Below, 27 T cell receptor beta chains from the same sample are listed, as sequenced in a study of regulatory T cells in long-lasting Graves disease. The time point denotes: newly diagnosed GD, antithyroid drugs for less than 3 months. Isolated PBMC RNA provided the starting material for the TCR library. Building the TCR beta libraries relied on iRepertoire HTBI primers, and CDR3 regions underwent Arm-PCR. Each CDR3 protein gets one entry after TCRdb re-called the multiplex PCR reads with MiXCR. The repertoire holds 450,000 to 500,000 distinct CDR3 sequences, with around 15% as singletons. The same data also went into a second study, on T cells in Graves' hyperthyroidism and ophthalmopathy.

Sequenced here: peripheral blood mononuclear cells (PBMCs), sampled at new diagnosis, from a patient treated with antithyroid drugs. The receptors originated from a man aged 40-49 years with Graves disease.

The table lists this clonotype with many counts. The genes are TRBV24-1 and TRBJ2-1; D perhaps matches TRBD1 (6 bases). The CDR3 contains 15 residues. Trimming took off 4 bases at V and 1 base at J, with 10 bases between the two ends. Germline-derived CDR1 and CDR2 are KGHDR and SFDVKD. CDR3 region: CATSEIQGSYNEQFF. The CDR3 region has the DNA TGTGCCACCAGTGAAATACAGGGTTCCTACAATGAGCAGTTCTTC.

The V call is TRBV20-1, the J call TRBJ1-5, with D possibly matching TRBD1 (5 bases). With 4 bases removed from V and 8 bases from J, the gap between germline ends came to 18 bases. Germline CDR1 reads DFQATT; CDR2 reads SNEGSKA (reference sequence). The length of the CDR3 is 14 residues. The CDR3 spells CSATEGGVLKPQHF. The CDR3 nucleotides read TGCAGTGCTACAGAAGGAGGGGTACTCAAGCCCCAGCATTTT.

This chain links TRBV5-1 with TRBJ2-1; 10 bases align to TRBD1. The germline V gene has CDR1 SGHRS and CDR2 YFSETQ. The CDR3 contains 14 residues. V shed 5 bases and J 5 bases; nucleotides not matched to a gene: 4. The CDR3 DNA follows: TGCGCCAGCAGACCCGGGACAGGGGACAATGAGCAGTTCTTC. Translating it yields CASRPGTGDNEQFF.

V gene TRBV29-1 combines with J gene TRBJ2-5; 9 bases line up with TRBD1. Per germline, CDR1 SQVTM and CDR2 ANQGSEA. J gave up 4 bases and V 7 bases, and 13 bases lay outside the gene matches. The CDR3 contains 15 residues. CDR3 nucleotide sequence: TGCAGCGCCCTAAGCGGGGACAGGGAACGAGAGACCCAGTACTTC. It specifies CSALSGDRERETQYF. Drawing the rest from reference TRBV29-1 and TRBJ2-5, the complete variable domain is SAVISQKPSRDICQRGTSLTIQCQVDSQVTMMFWYRQQPGQSLTLIATANQGSEATYESGFVIDKFPISRPNLTFSTLTVSNMSPEDSSIYLCSALSGDRERETQYFGPGTRLLVL.

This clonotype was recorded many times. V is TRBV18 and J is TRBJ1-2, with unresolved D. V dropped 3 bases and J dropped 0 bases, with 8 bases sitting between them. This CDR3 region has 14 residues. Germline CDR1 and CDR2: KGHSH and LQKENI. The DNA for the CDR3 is TGTGCCAGCTCACCTGGCGGGGCTAACTATGGCTACACCTTC. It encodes CASSPGGANYGYTF. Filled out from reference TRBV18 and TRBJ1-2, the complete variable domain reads NAGVMQNPRHLVRRRGQEARLRCSPMKGHSHVYWYRQLPEEGLKFMVYLQKENIIDESGMPKERFSAEFPKEGPSILRIQQVVRGDSAAYFCASSPGGANYGYTFGSGTRLTVV.

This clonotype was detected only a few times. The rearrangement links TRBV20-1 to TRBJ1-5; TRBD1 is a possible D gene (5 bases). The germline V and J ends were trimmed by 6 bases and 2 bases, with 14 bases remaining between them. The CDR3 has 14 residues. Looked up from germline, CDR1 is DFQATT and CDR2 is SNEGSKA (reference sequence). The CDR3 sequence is CSAPRQGGNQPQHF. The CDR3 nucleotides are TGCAGTGCCCCCCGGCAGGGAGGCAATCAGCCCCAGCATTTT.

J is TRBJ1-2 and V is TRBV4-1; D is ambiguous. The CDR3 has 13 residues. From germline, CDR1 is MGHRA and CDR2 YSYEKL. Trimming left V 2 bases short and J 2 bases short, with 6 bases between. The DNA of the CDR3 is TGCGCCAGCAGCCAAAACGGAAACTATGGCTACACCTTC. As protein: CASSQNGNYGYTF.

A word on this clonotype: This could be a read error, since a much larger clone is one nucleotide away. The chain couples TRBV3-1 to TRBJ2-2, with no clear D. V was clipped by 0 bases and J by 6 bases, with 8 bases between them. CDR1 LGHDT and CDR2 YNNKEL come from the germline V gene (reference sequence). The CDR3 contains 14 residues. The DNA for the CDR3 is TGTGCCAGCAGCCAAGATCGGGTAGCCGGGGAGCTGTTTTTT. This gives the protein CASSQDRVAGELFF.

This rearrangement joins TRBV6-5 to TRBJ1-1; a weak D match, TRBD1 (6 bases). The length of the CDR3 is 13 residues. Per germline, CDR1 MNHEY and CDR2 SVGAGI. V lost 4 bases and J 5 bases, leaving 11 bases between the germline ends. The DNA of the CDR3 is TGTGCCAGCAGTTCTGAGGGGGGGACTGAAGCTTTCTTT. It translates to CASSSEGGTEAFF.

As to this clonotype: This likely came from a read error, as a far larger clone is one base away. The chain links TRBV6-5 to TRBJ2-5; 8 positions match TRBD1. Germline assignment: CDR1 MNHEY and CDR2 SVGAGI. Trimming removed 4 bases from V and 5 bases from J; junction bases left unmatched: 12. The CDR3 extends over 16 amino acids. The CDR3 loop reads CASSLDREPSRETQYF. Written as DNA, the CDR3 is TGTGCCAGCAGTTTGGACAGGGAGCCATCCAGGGAGACCCAGTACTTC.

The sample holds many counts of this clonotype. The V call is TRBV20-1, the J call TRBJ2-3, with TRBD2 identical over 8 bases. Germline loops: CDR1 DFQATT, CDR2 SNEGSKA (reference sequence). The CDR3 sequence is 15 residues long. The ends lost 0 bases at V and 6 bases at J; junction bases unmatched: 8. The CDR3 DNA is TGCAGTGCTAGAGATAGTCGCGGGAGGTCCGATACGCAGTATTTT. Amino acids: CSARDSRGRSDTQYF.

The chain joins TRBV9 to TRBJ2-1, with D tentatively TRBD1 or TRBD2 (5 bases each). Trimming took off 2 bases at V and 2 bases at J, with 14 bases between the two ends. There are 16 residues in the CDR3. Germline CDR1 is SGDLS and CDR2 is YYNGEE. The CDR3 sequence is CASSVDVRGPYNEQFF. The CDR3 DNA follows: TGTGCCAGCAGCGTGGACGTTAGGGGACCCTACAATGAGCAGTTCTTC.

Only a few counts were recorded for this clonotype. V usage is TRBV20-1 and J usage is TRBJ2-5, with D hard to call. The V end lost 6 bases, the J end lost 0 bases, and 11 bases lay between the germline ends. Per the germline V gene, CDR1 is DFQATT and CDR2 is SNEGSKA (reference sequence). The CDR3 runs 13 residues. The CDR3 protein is CSAPDPYQETQYF. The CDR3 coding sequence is TGCAGTGCCCCTGACCCGTACCAAGAGACCCAGTACTTC.

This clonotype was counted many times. In DNA form, the CDR3 reads TGCAGTGCTCCATTACTAACCCAAACGGGGGAGCAGTACTTC. This codes for CSAPLLTQTGEQYF. V and J are TRBV20-1 and TRBJ2-7; D may be TRBD2 (5 bases). The CDR3 is 14 amino acids. The V and J ends lost 5 bases and 7 bases respectively, with 21 bases between them. CDR1 DFQATT and CDR2 SNEGSKA come from the germline V gene (reference sequence).

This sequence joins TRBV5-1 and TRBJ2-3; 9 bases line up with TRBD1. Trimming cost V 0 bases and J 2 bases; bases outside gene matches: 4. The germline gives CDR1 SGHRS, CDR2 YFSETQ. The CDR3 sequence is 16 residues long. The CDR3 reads CASSLVGQGPTDTQYF. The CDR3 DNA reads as TGCGCCAGCAGCTTGGTGGGACAGGGTCCCACAGATACGCAGTATTTT.

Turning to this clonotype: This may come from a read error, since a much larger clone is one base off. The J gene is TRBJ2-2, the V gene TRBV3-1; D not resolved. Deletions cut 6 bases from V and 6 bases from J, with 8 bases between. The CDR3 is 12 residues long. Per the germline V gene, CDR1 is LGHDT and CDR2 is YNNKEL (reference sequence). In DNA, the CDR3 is TGTGCCAGCAGTATGTACTCCGGGGAGCTGTTTTTT. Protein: CASSMYSGELFF. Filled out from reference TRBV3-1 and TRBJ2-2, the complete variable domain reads DTAVSQTPKYLVTQMGNDKSIKCEQNLGHDTMYWYKQDSKKFLKIMFSYNNKELIINETVPNRFSPKSPDKAHLNLHINSLELGDSAVYFCASSMYSGELFFGEGSRLTVL.

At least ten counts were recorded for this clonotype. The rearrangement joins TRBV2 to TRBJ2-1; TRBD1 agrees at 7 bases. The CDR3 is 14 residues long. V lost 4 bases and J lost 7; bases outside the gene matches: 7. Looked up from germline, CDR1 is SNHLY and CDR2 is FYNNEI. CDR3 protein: CASSVRQGPNEQFF. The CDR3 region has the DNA TGTGCCAGCAGTGTTCGACAGGGCCCTAATGAGCAGTTCTTC.

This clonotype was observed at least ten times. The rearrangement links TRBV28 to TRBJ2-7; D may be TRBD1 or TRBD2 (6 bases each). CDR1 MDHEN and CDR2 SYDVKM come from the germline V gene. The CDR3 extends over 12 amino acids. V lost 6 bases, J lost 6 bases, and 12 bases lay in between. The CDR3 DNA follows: TGTGCCAGCAGAATAGGGGGAGGCGAGCAGTACTTC. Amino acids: CASRIGGGEQYF.

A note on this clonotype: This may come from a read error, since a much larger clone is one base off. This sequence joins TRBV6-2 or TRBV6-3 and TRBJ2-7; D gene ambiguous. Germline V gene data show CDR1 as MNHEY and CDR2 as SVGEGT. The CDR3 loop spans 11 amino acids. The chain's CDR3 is CASSHTYGQYF. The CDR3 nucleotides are TGTGCCAGCAGTCACACCTACGGGCAGTACTTC.

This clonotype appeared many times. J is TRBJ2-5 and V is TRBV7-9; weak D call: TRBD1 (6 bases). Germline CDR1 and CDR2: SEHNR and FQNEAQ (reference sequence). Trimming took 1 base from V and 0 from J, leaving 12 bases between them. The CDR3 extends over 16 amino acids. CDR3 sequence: CASSLVGGRYQETQYF. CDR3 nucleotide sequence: TGTGCCAGCAGCTTAGTAGGGGGACGGTACCAAGAGACCCAGTACTTC.

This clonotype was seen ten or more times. This CDR3 is CASIFSGRGDTQYF. The CDR3 nucleotides read TGTGCCAGCATCTTTAGCGGGAGAGGGGATACGCAGTATTTT. This chain joins TRBV12-3 or TRBV12-4 and TRBJ2-3, with 9 nucleotides matching TRBD2. The CDR3 contains 14 residues. Trimming removed 7 bases from V and 6 bases from J; junction bases left unmatched: 8.

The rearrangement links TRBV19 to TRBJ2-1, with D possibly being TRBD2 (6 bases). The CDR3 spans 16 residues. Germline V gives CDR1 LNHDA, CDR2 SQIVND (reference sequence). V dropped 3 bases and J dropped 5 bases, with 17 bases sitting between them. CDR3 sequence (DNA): TGTGCCAGTAGTATTCCAGGCCTAGCGCCAGACAATGAGCAGTTCTTC. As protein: CASSIPGLAPDNEQFF.

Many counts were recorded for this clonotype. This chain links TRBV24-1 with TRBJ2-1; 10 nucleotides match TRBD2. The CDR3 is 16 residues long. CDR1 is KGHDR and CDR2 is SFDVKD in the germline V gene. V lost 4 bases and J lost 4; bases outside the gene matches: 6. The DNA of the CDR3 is TGTGCCACCAGTGACCTTACTAGCGGGAATTACAATGAGCAGTTCTTC. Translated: CATSDLTSGNYNEQFF.

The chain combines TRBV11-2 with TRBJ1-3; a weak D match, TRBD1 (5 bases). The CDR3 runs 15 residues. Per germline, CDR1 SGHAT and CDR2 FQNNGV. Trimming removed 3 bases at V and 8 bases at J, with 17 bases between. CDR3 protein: CASSLSPGMGDTIYF. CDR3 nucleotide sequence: TGTGCCAGCAGCTTGTCACCAGGGATGGGGGACACCATATATTTT.

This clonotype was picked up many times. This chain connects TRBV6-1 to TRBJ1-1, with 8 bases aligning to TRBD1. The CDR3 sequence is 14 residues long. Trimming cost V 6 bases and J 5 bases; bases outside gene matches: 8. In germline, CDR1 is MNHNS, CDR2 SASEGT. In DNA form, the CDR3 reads TGTGCCAGCAGCTCCCCAGGGGGCTGGACTGAAGCTTTCTTT. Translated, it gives CASSSPGGWTEAFF.

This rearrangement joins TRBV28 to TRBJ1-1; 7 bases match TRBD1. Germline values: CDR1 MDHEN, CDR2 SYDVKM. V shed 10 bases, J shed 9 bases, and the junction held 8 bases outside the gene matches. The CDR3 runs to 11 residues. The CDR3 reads CATSEGAQAFF. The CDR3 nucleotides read TGTGCCACCTCGGAGGGGGCGCAAGCTTTCTTT.

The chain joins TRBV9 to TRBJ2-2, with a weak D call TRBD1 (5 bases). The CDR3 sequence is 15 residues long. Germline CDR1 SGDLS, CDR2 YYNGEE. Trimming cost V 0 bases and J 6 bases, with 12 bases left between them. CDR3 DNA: TGTGCCAGCAGCGTAGGAAGGTCAGGGCCCGGGGAGCTGTTTTTT. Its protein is CASSVGRSGPGELFF.